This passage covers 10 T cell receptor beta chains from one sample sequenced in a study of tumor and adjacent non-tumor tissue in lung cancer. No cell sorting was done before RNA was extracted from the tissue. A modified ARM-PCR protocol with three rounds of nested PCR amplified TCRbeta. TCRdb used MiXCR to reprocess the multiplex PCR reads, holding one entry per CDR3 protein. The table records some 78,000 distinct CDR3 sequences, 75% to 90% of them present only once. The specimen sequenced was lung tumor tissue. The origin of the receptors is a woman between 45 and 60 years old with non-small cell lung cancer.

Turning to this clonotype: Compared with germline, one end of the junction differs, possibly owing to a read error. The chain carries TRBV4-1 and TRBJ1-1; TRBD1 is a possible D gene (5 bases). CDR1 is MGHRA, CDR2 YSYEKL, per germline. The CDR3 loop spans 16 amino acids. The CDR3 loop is CASRQDLYKGNTEALF. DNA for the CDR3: TGCGCCAGCAGGCAAGATCTCTACAAGGGGAACACTGAAGCTTTATTT.

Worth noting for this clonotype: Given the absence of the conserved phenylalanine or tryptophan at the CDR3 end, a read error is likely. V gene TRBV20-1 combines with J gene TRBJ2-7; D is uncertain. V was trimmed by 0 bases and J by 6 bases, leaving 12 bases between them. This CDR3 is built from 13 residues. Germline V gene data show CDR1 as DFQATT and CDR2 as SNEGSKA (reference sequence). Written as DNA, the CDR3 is TGCAGTGCTAGAGATGAGGTCTACCCCGAGCAGTACCTC. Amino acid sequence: CSARDEVYPEQYL.

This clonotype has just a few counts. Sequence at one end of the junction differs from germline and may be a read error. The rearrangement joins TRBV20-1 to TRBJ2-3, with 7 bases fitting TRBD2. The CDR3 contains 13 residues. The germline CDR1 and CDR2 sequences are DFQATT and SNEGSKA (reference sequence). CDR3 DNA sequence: TGCAGTGCTATGACTAGCTACACAGATATGCAGTATTTT. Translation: CSAMTSYTDMQYF.

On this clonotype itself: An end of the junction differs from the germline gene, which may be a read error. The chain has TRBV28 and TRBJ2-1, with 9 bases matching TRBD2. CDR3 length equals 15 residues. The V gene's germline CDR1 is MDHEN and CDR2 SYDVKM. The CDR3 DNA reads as TGTGCCAGTAGTTTAGGGGCGGGGGGGATCAATGAGCAGTTCTTC. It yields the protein CASSLGAGGINEQFF.

The CDR3 protein is CSASGDRGLLTYEQYF. The CDR3 DNA follows: TGCAGTGCTAGTGGGGACAGGGGACTTCTGACCTACGAGCAGTACTTC. This chain links TRBV20-1 with TRBJ2-7, with 10 bases identical to TRBD1. The germline V gene has CDR1 DFQATT and CDR2 SNEGSKA (reference sequence). V shed 3 bases and J 2 bases; nucleotides not matched to a gene: 10. This CDR3 region has 16 residues.

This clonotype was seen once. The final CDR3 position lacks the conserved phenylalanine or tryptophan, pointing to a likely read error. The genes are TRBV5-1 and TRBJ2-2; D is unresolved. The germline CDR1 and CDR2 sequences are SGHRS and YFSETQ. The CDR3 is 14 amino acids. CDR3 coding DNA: TGCGCCAACAGCTTAACAGTTAACACCGGGGAGCTGTTTTAT. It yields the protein CANSLTVNTGELFY.

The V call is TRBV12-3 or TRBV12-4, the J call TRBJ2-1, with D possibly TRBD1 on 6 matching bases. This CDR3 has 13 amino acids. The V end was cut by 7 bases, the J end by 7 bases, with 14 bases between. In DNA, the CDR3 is TGTGCCAGCAATTTTCAGGGGAGAAATGAGCAGTTCTTC. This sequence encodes CASNFQGRNEQFF.

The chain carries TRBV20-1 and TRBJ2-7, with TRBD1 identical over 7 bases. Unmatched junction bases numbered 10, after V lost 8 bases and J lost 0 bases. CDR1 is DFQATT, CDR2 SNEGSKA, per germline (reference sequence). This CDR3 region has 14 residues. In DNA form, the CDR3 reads TGCAGTCCAGAGGACAGGTCCGTCTCCTACGAGCAGTACTTC. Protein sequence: CSPEDRSVSYEQYF.

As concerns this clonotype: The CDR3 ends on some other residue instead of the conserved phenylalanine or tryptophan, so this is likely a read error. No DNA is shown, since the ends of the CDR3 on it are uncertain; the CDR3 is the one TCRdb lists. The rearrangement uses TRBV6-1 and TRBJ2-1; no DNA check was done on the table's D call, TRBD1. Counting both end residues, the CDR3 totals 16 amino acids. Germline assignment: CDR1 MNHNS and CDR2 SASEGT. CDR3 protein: CASKSLTGSFMDEQLL.

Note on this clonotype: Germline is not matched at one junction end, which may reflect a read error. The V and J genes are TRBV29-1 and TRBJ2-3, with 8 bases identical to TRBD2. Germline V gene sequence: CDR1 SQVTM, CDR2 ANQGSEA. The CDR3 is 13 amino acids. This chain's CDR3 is CSVNSGNTDTQYF. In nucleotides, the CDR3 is TGCAGCGTTAATAGCGGGAACACAGATACGCAATACTTT.